Included here is one T cell receptor beta chain sequence, with context. A second PCR of about 7 to 12 cycles used a sample-barcoded 5' primer and a J-beta primer mix. MiXCR, applied by TCRdb to the 5' RACE reads, yields one record per CDR3 protein. The profile covers fewer than 2,000,000 distinct CDR3 sequences, with 39% appearing a single time and about 23% taken by the ten largest. The data stem from a study of blood T cells in healthy people across ages. Sequenced input: blood. The TCR comes from a human donor in good health.

CDR3 nucleotide sequence: TGCGCCAGCAGCTTCGGGACCTCGAAAGAGACCCAGTACTTC. Residues: CASSFGTSKETQYF. V gene TRBV5-1 combines with J gene TRBJ2-5; possibly TRBD1 or TRBD2 for D (5 bases each). V lost 2 bases, J lost 3 bases, and 11 bases lay in between. The CDR3 has 14 amino acids. CDR1 is SGHRS and CDR2 is YFSETQ in the germline V gene.